The text below deals with one T cell receptor beta chain. This clone was seen a handful of times. Its antigen remains undetermined. There are no base qualities to consult, and no much larger clone falls within one base. These data are taken from a study of cytomegalovirus exposure and HLA in healthy donors (dated by TCRdb to about 2017). Broadly, across the study: In an earlier analysis of some 610 of the donors, 276 Gb of sequence data and 100 million or so unique TCR beta sequences from approximately 180 million T cells were reported. About 280 gigabases of sequencing data and approximately 80 million unique TCR sequences were included in an early release covering around 650 HLA-typed donors. Among the roughly 400 genotyped donors, approximately 76% belonged to the genetic ancestry cluster associated with self-reported Caucasian donors. The aim of the study was to test whether cataloging public T cell receptors could identify signatures of past pathogen exposure. Using immunosequencing, the study profiled T cell repertoires from about 620 subjects and related those repertoires to cytomegalovirus serostatus. Besides the first cohort of 550 to 750 subjects, a separate validation cohort made up of roughly 120 different subjects was used. To predict cytomegalovirus infection status, the study brought together high-throughput TCR immunosequencing, statistical association of individual TCRs with disease status, and machine learning. To study patterns of TCR occurrence, a later analysis re-analyzed previously published TCR beta repertoires from just over 650 donors and added high-resolution HLA genotyping. Rather than drawing on any new phenotypic data, the later analysis identified candidate immune exposures from TCR beta sequences and the way those sequences occurred across donors. An earlier analysis of 587 of the donors used high-throughput TCR beta sequencing to judge whether each TCR beta V gene segment behaved as functional or pseudogenic. Alongside the repertoire data, information on donor age, sex, ethnicity and CMV serostatus was compiled. A later genetic analysis took genome-wide SNP genotypes for 398 of the 666 donors and used that subset as a discovery cohort. Every discovery cohort repertoire had been produced on one sequencing platform. Both class I and class II loci were covered by HLA typing, at four-digit resolution. Typing coverage varied by locus: roughly 629-640 donors for A, B, C, DRB1 and DQB1; around 560 for DQA1; about 600 for DPA1; 450 to 480 for DPB1. Four to six DR-DQ haplotypes were handled as single units for association and clustering, since linkage in the cohort was strong. Among some 400 genotyped donors of the cohort, an average of around 250,000 unique TCR beta nucleotide sequences was sequenced per donor, of which about 18% were non-productive.

From the germline V gene, CDR1 is MDHEN and CDR2 is SYDVKM. V and J lose 2 bases and 9 bases, and a span of 2 bases separates them. From the cysteine up to the phenylalanine, the CDR3 has a length of 10 residues. Left in the record is the CDR3 DNA by itself, 30 bases read in frame from the first base. Study-wide conclusions, independent of this receptor: When HLA alleles, especially DR and DQ, strongly co-occurred, attributing TCR associations to individual alleles was difficult. Because the 87-base-pair reads could not distinguish some IMGT-functional V segments, including TRBV6-2 and TRBV6-3, those segments were excluded. A cluster of highly shared sequence variants was judged likely to be a technical artifact of the sequencing pipeline. The authors suggested that the approach could potentially be extended to other disease states and immunological phenotypes. In vitro tests confirmed that three of the cytomegalovirus-associated TCR beta chains recognize cytomegalovirus antigens. Because HLA typing was unavailable for some donors at each locus, only the typed subset was used in association tests. A later genetic analysis associated a missense DCLRE1C variant with V-gene and J-gene trimming of TCR beta chains, and an independent cohort replicated the association. While some public TCRs were present in many individuals, most TCR sequences turned up only very rarely across donors. In the study, about 150 TCR beta chains were listed as associated with cytomegalovirus. Broadly in line with IMGT annotations, most TCR beta V segments showed up in productive rearrangements about 87% or about 30% of the time in an earlier analysis of 450 to 600 of the donors. In a later analysis, TCR association rates were found to vary across HLA loci, with the most associated TCRs seen for DRB1 alleles and the fewest for HLA-C alleles. Specific HLA alleles were associated with 15,000 to 20,000 TCR beta sequences at a false discovery rate of 0.05 in a later analysis. Sequencing depth was assumed to be roughly uniform across donors in the presence/absence analyses, though that assumption may not hold. Correlated functional status among segregating V segments might be attributable to linkage disequilibrium, but an unknown experimental factor could not be ruled out. A further reported finding was that TCR beta sequences accurately predicted the HLA-A and HLA-B alleles for most subjects in the first cohort. In a later analysis, most CMV-associated TCR beta chains were found to appear HLA-restricted, with HLA associations seemingly driven largely by CMV exposure. In a later analysis, several top co-occurrence clusters were reported to appear linked to parvovirus B19, influenza, CMV and Epstein-Barr virus. Compared with the 666-donor mean, donors in an Asian-associated ancestry cluster had fewer N-insertions in productive TCRs, according to a later genetic analysis. The classifier was reported to diagnose cytomegalovirus status with high specificity and sensitivity in both the original cohort and the validation cohort. Because counts were too low, roughly 17 rarely observed V segments, including chromosome 9 orphons, were left out of the earlier analysis of 500 to 650 of the donors. In this cohort, only TCR beta chains were sequenced, and detectable features were limited by the absence of alpha or paired-chain data. The only immune exposure information available for the cohort was CMV serostatus. Compared with equally common non-associated chains, HLA-associated TCR beta chains in a later analysis were more clonally expanded and had lower generation probabilities.

Library construction relied on the immunoSEQ multiplex PCR assay. A mixture of 60 forward primers for TCR Vbeta segments and 13 reverse primers for TCR Jbeta segments was used in the multiplex PCR. A multiplex PCR assay on genomic DNA amplified the CDR3 region of rearranged TCR beta genes. The Illumina HiSeq System was used to sequence the amplified TCR beta libraries as 87-base-pair reads. On the authors' methods: A later analysis counted about 80 million unique TCR beta chains across the 670 or so repertoires, and roughly 9.9 million of these chains were shared by at least two donors. To remove PCR and sequencing errors, raw reads were error-corrected and collapsed into unique sequences using a nearest-neighbor algorithm that merged closely related sequences. V, D and J gene segments were assigned by aligning CDR3 sequences to IMGT reference sequences. For a sequence to be retained, at least a six-nucleotide match to both a V gene segment and a J gene segment was required. Rearrangements were called productive when the CDR3 lacked stop codons and stayed in frame with V and J; all others were non-productive. CDR3 was defined according to IMGT convention as the region running from the second conserved V-encoded cysteine to the conserved J-encoded phenylalanine. The earlier analysis of about 610 of the donors excluded sequences that lacked an unambiguous match to a single V gene segment. In an earlier analysis of several hundred of the donors, a V segment was called functional when productive rearrangements were above 56.7%, and segregating when the standard deviation between donors exceeded 5%. To diagnose cytomegalovirus status from the catalog of TCR beta chain sequences, a statistical classification framework was built. In a later analysis, TCR nucleotide sequences were compared against IMGT/GENE-DB human TR gene sequences so that V and J genes could be assigned. The TCRdist pipeline was used in a later analysis to assign CDR3 sequences and most-parsimonious VDJ recombination scenarios. A later analysis defined each TCR beta chain by its CDR3 amino acid sequence plus V-gene family, and excluded reads lacking a unique V-gene family. A later analysis removed 592 highly shared, low-generation-probability nucleotide sequences to deal with suspected cross-contamination and a sequencing artifact. In a later analysis, a clonal expansion index was calculated for each public chain from normalized within-repertoire ranks of inferred template counts. A later analysis computed generation probabilities with a VDJ recombination model fitted to out-of-frame rearrangements, and checked the results against IGoR. In a later analysis, hypergeometric tests were used to score TCR-TCR, TCR-HLA and TCR-CMV co-occurrence, with a repertoire-size bias correction applied to TCR pairs. To estimate false discovery rates, a later analysis permuted the HLA or CMV assignments 20 times. In a later analysis, co-occurring TCRs were grouped using DBSCAN, and TCRdist sequence similarity was added for clustering within HLA-allele-positive subsets. Repertoires with fewer than 30,000 or more than 120,000 public chains were left out of co-occurrence clustering, as were five repertoires with anomalous nucleotide sharing. TCRdb took this table from immuneACCESS and kept in-frame rearrangements with V and J called. Such tables lack part of the clones; where checked against another copy, unresolved V genes explain under half of the gap, and the rest is unexplained. V, J and clone size are taken as reported in that table, and D and trimming were inferred from the DNA itself. The sample table contains roughly 200,000 clones; only one count was recorded for 77% of them. Of the sample, around 3.5% falls within the top ten clones.

The cohort consisted of 600 or so healthy bone marrow donors. At the time of sampling, all cohort members were nominally healthy, though unrecorded immune exposures were likely present. The donor was CMV seropositive and was included in the group of 250 to 300 seropositive cohort members. A peripheral blood sample was collected from each donor, and TCR beta sequencing was performed on peripheral blood mononuclear cells. Genomic DNA was extracted from the blood cell samples with the Qiagen DNeasy Blood Extraction Kit. This sequence was found in a woman aged 55-75 years in good health and CMV-seropositive. Sequencing input: PBMCs. The sequence joins TRBV28 to TRBJ1-5; the D gene assignment is ambiguous. The DNA sequence reads TGTGCCAGCAGTTTACGGCCCCAGCATTTT. This codes for CASSLRPQHF.